Below, 32 T cell receptor beta chains from the same sample are listed, as sequenced in a study of technical replicates of blood from several donors. The protocol was immunoSEQ multiplex PCR, while the TCRdb copy is restricted to in-frame clones and leaves out a portion. The table shows around 80,000 clones, with roughly 98% occurring only once. The source material was T cells isolated from PBMCs. These receptors were taken from a human donor in good health.

The V call is TRBV18, the J call TRBJ2-7; D ambiguous. The CDR3 is made up of 16 amino acids. Trimming removed 2 bases at V and 2 bases at J, with 16 bases between. Germline V gene lookup returns CDR1 KGHSH and CDR2 LQKENI. This CDR3 is CASSPTLLGQAYEQYF. DNA of the CDR3: TGTGCCAGCTCACCAACTCTACTGGGCCAGGCCTACGAGCAGTACTTC.

This rearrangement joins TRBV28 to TRBJ1-5, with TRBD1 matching 8 bases. Germline V lookup: CDR1 MDHEN, CDR2 SYDVKM. The junction had 6 bases not matched to a gene; V was cut back by 6 bases and J by 2 bases. This CDR3 comprises 15 residues. In DNA, the CDR3 is TGTGCCAGCAGGCTGACAGGGGTGCGCAATCAGCCCCAGCATTTT. Translation gives CASRLTGVRNQPQHF.

This sequence joins TRBV28 and TRBJ2-7; tentatively, D is TRBD2 (6 bases). The CDR3 runs 14 residues. V was clipped by 6 bases and J by 6 bases, with 18 bases between them. Germline V gene sequence: CDR1 MDHEN, CDR2 SYDVKM. The CDR3 region has the DNA TGTGCCAGCAGCGCCTTGGGCGGGATTCGCGAGCAGTACTTC. Translation gives CASSALGGIREQYF. Supplemented by reference TRBV28 and TRBJ2-7, the full variable domain reads DVKVTQSSRYLVKRTGEKVFLECVQDMDHENMFWYRQDPGLGLRLIYFSYDVKMKEKGDIPEGYSVSREKKERFSLILESASTNQTSMYLCASSALGGIREQYFGPGTRLTVT.

This sequence joins TRBV18 and TRBJ1-1; D remains ambiguous. CDR1 is KGHSH, CDR2 LQKENI, per germline. V was clipped by 3 bases and J by 8 bases, with 16 bases between them. CDR3 length: 14 residues. CDR3 region: CASSPSYSSPEAFF. The CDR3 nucleotides read TGTGCCAGCTCACCCTCTTACAGCTCGCCCGAAGCTTTCTTT.

V is TRBV5-4 and J is TRBJ2-2; no clear D. V was cut by 0 bases and J by 0 bases, with 6 bases left in between. The CDR3 is made up of 15 amino acids. Germline-derived CDR1 and CDR2 are SGHNT and YYREEE (reference sequence). In nucleotides, the CDR3 is TGTGCCAGCAGCTTGGACTTAGCGAACACCGGGGAGCTGTTTTTT. Its protein is CASSLDLANTGELFF.

This clone appeared once. The chain uses TRBV2 and TRBJ2-5, with unresolved D. Germline V gene sequence: CDR1 SNHLY, CDR2 FYNNEI. The CDR3 is made up of 11 amino acids. V lost 7 bases to trimming and J lost 2 bases, with 5 bases between them. The CDR3 loop is CASTVQETQYF. The CDR3 coding sequence is TGTGCCAGCACCGTGCAAGAGACCCAGTACTTC.

The chain recombines TRBV6-1 with TRBJ1-6; 9 nucleotides agree with TRBD1. The CDR3 extends over 15 amino acids. The germline V gene has CDR1 MNHNS and CDR2 SASEGT. V lost 10 bases to trimming and J lost 7 bases; unmatched junction nucleotides: 11. As DNA, the CDR3 is TGTGCCAACCGACAGGGGGAGATTGAGAATTCACCCCTCCACTTT. It translates to CANRQGEIENSPLHF.

The V call is TRBV4-2, the J call TRBJ2-1; TRBD2 matches 7 bases. The germline V gene encodes CDR1 LGHNA and CDR2 YNFKEQ. The CDR3 has 16 residues. With 4 bases clipped from V and 6 bases from J, the junction kept 12 bases outside the gene matches. The chain's CDR3 is CASSLERLASGNEQFF. The CDR3, as DNA: TGTGCCAGCAGCCTTGAACGACTAGCTAGCGGCAATGAGCAGTTCTTC.

As DNA, the CDR3 is TGTGCCAGCAGTGAGTGGGGCGGGGACCGGGGCTACACCTTC. It codes for CASSEWGGDRGYTF. The chain is built from TRBV6-1 and TRBJ1-2; a weak D match, TRBD1 (5 bases). CDR1 is MNHNS, CDR2 SASEGT, per germline. There are 14 residues in the CDR3. V was pared by 3 bases and J by 8 bases, with 16 bases between.

The J gene is TRBJ1-6, the V gene TRBV11-3; D call uncertain. CDR1 is SGHNT, CDR2 YENEEA, per germline. V was cut by 3 bases and J by 7 bases, with 7 bases left in between. This CDR3 comprises 13 residues. CDR3 protein: CASSFSENSPLHF. Written as DNA, the CDR3 is TGTGCCAGCAGCTTCAGCGAAAATTCACCCCTCCACTTT.

The chain is built from TRBV11-1 and TRBJ2-7, with TRBD2 as a possible D gene (5 bases). Germline values: CDR1 SGHAT, CDR2 FQDESV (reference sequence). V gave up 6 bases and J gave up 0 bases, with 15 bases separating them. CDR3 length: 15 residues. In DNA form, the CDR3 reads TGTGCCAGCAGGTTCGGAGGACCCTCCTCCTACGAGCAGTACTTC. Encoded protein: CASRFGGPSSYEQYF.

This chain links TRBV6-4 with TRBJ2-3; D uncertain. V was pared by 2 bases and J by 8 bases, with 11 bases between. The CDR3 is 13 amino acids. Per germline, CDR1 MRHNA and CDR2 SNTAGT. The CDR3 sequence: CASSDADLATQYF. For the CDR3, the DNA is TGTGCCAGCAGTGACGCGGATCTGGCTACGCAGTATTTT.

The genes are TRBV5-4 and TRBJ2-2, with D possibly matching TRBD2 (5 bases). Deletions cut 3 bases from V and 3 bases from J, with 15 bases between. Germline values: CDR1 SGHNT, CDR2 YYREEE (reference sequence). The CDR3 sequence is 16 residues long. DNA of the CDR3: TGTGCCAGCAGCTCGATACGGGAAAGGGACACCGGGGAGCTGTTTTTT. This gives the protein CASSSIRERDTGELFF.

The rearrangement links TRBV9 to TRBJ2-1; TRBD1 aligns across 8 bases. CDR1 and CDR2 (germline): SGDLS, YYNGEE. V lost 4 bases to trimming and J lost 4 bases; unmatched junction nucleotides: 7. The CDR3 is 15 amino acids. The DNA for the CDR3 is TGTGCCAGCAGCCTCCGACAGGGGAATTACAATGAGCAGTTCTTC. It yields the protein CASSLRQGNYNEQFF.

The chain uses TRBV19 and TRBJ1-2; maybe TRBD1 (5 bases). V lost 10 bases and J lost 3, with 21 bases in between. The CDR3 runs 15 residues. Germline CDR1 is LNHDA and CDR2 is SQIVND (reference sequence). The CDR3 DNA reads as TGTGCCACCCTCCCAGTGCCAGGAGGGGACTATGGCTACACCTTC. Translated: CATLPVPGGDYGYTF.

The V gene is TRBV28, the J gene TRBJ2-7, with TRBD1 as a possible D gene (6 bases). The V end was cut by 11 bases, the J end by 0 bases, with 17 bases between. This CDR3 has 14 amino acids. Per germline, CDR1 MDHEN and CDR2 SYDVKM. The CDR3 bases are TGTGCCGCCTGTGGACAGCTCAGCTCCTACGAGCAGTACTTC. Translation gives CAACGQLSSYEQYF.

The V call is TRBV5-3, the J call TRBJ2-2, with D uncertain. TRBV5-3 is assigned to the ORF class and has an uncertain function. Trimming stripped 6 bases from V and 6 bases from J, with 9 bases between. This CDR3 spans 12 amino acids. This CDR3 is CARKNPAGELFF. CDR3 sequence (DNA): TGTGCCAGAAAGAACCCGGCCGGGGAGCTGTTTTTT.

The genes are TRBV4-1 and TRBJ1-4; D remains ambiguous. Germline CDR1 is MGHRA and CDR2 is YSYEKL. Trimming removed 4 bases from V and 4 bases from J, with 10 bases in between. The CDR3 sequence is 14 residues long. The DNA for the CDR3 is TGCGCCAGCAGCCGCCTTGGGAGTAATGAAAAACTGTTTTTT. It is translated as CASSRLGSNEKLFF.

The chain employs TRBV10-3 and TRBJ1-3, with TRBD1 matching over 8 bases. V was pared by 10 bases and J by 0 bases, with 8 bases of the junction left unmatched. Germline-derived CDR1 and CDR2 are ENHRY and SYGVKD. This CDR3 has 15 amino acids. In DNA form, the CDR3 reads TGTGCCACCGCTGGGACAGGCCTCTCTGGAAACACCATATATTTT. It translates to CATAGTGLSGNTIYF.

This clone was found once. The chain joins TRBV7-8 to TRBJ2-5, with D uncertain. The CDR3 spans 14 residues. The germline V gene has CDR1 SGHVS and CDR2 FQNEAQ. Trimming pared 0 bases from V and 2 bases from J, leaving 7 bases between. This CDR3 reads CASSLATLQETQYF. The DNA for the CDR3 is TGTGCCAGCAGCTTAGCGACTTTACAAGAGACCCAGTACTTC. Together with reference TRBV7-8 and TRBJ2-5, the CDR3 gives the full variable domain: GAGVSQSPRYKVAKRGQDVALRCDPISGHVSLFWYQQALGQGPEFLTYFQNEAQLDKSGLPSDRFFAERPEGSVSTLKIQRTQQEDSAVYLCASSLATLQETQYFGPGTRLLVL.

J is TRBJ1-5 and V is TRBV7-8; no clear D. The CDR3 length is 14 residues. Germline V gives CDR1 SGHVS, CDR2 FQNEAQ. V lost 5 bases to trimming and J lost 2 bases, with 10 bases between them. The CDR3 bases are TGTGCCAGCAGCCCCTCGATAGGCAATCAGCCCCAGCATTTT. As protein: CASSPSIGNQPQHF.

This chain uses TRBV7-9 with TRBJ1-4; D is ambiguous. V lost 7 bases to trimming and J lost 0 bases, with 9 bases between them. The CDR3 length is 14 residues. Germline CDR1 is SEHNR and CDR2 is FQNEAQ (reference sequence). CDR3 region: CASTGGSTNEKLFF. The CDR3, as DNA: TGTGCCAGCACGGGAGGCTCAACTAATGAAAAACTGTTTTTT. The full variable domain, rest sourced from reference TRBV7-9 and TRBJ1-4, is DTGVSQNPRHKITKRGQNVTFRCDPISEHNRLYWYRQTLGQGPEFLTYFQNEAQLEKSRLLSDRFSAERPKGSFSTLEIQRTEQGDSAMYLCASTGGSTNEKLFFGSGTQLSVL.

The gene calls are TRBV30 and TRBJ2-7; 8 bases are a match to TRBD1. The V segment lost 1 base and the J segment 4 bases; nucleotides outside the gene matches: 6. In germline, CDR1 is GTSNPN, CDR2 SVGIG (reference sequence). The CDR3 is 14 amino acids. CDR3 residues: CAWSDLDRAYEQYF. CDR3 nucleotides: TGTGCCTGGAGTGATTTGGACAGGGCTTACGAGCAGTACTTC.

The chain links TRBV15 to TRBJ1-5; 7 bases map to TRBD1. This CDR3 is built from 14 residues. Germline loops: CDR1 LNHNV, CDR2 YYDKDF (reference sequence). Unmatched junction bases numbered 5, after V lost 2 bases and J lost 7 bases. In nucleotides, the CDR3 is TGTGCCACCAGCAGAAGGACAGGTCCGCAGCCCCAGCATTTT. Translated, it gives CATSRRTGPQPQHF.

The V gene is TRBV14, the J gene TRBJ2-2; TRBD1 agrees at 9 bases. The ends lost 3 bases at V and 0 bases at J; junction bases unmatched: 5. This CDR3 has 17 amino acids. Per germline, CDR1 SGHDN and CDR2 FVKESK. This CDR3 reads CASSQARTGANTGELFF. The CDR3 DNA is TGTGCCAGCAGCCAGGCCCGGACAGGGGCGAACACCGGGGAGCTGTTTTTT.

The chain has TRBV13 and TRBJ2-1, with 11 bases fitting TRBD2. CDR3 size: 16 residues. The V segment lost 3 bases and the J segment 4 bases; nucleotides outside the gene matches: 5. CDR1 is PRHDT and CDR2 is FYEKMQ in the germline V gene (reference sequence). The CDR3, as DNA: TGTGCCAGCAGCTTCCGACTAGCGGGGCGTTACAATGAGCAGTTCTTC. Translated, it gives CASSFRLAGRYNEQFF.

The chain carries TRBV7-3 and TRBJ1-1; D unclear. Germline-derived CDR1 and CDR2 are SGHTA and FQGTGA. V was clipped by 5 bases and J by 3 bases, with 19 bases between them. The CDR3 runs to 16 residues. The CDR3 here is CASSRLGGSGDTEAFF. DNA for the CDR3: TGTGCCAGCAGCCGCCTCGGAGGATCGGGTGACACTGAAGCTTTCTTT.

The chain uses TRBV20-1 and TRBJ2-7; a possible D gene is TRBD1 (5 bases). This CDR3 comprises 11 residues. Germline V CDR1 and CDR2: DFQATT, SNEGSKA (reference sequence). The CDR3 sequence is CSGDRFYEQYF. CDR3 DNA sequence: TGCAGCGGAGACAGATTCTACGAGCAGTACTTC.

The chain couples TRBV7-9 to TRBJ2-7; weak D call: TRBD2 (5 bases). Trimming shortened V by 6 bases and J by 4 bases, and 19 bases separated the two germline ends. The germline V gene encodes CDR1 SEHNR and CDR2 FQNEAQ (reference sequence). The CDR3 covers 15 residues. The CDR3 protein is CASSYPGNHGYEQYF. The CDR3 DNA reads as TGTGCCAGCAGTTATCCGGGGAACCACGGATACGAGCAGTACTTC. Filled out from reference TRBV7-9 and TRBJ2-7, the complete variable domain reads DTGVSQNPRHKITKRGQNVTFRCDPISEHNRLYWYRQTLGQGPEFLTYFQNEAQLEKSRLLSDRFSAERPKGSFSTLEIQRTEQGDSAMYLCASSYPGNHGYEQYFGPGTRLTVT.

The rearrangement joins TRBV5-6 to TRBJ1-1; the match to TRBD1 covers 9 bases. The V segment lost 2 bases and the J segment 4 bases; nucleotides outside the gene matches: 12. CDR3 size: 17 residues. In germline, CDR1 is SGHDT, CDR2 YYEEEE. CDR3 sequence (DNA): TGTGCCAGCAGCTTATTAACCGGGACAGGGTTAGGCACTGAAGCTTTCTTT. Translation: CASSLLTGTGLGTEAFF. The entire variable domain, with the rest obtained from reference TRBV5-6 and TRBJ1-1, is as follows: DAGVTQSPTHLIKTRGQQVTLRCSPKSGHDTVSWYQQALGQGPQFIFQYYEEEERQRGNFPDRFSGHQFPNYSSELNVNALLLGDSALYLCASSLLTGTGLGTEAFFGQGTRLTVV.

This chain connects TRBV7-2 to TRBJ1-1; no definite D call. The CDR3 has 14 amino acids. The germline V gene encodes CDR1 SGHTA and CDR2 FQGNSA. Trimming removed 6 bases from V and 1 base from J, with 12 bases in between. The CDR3 DNA sequence: TGTGCCAGCAGGCCCGGGTTCGCGAACACTGAAGCTTTCTTT. It translates to CASRPGFANTEAFF.

This chain uses TRBV28 with TRBJ1-1; the D is unclear. V was cut by 2 bases and J by 6 bases, with 7 bases left in between. CDR1 and CDR2 (germline): MDHEN, SYDVKM. The CDR3 is 12 amino acids. The chain's CDR3 is CASSLSAAEAFF. The CDR3 DNA reads as TGTGCCAGCAGTTTAAGTGCGGCTGAAGCTTTCTTT. Full variable domain (remainder filled in from reference TRBV28 and TRBJ1-1): DVKVTQSSRYLVKRTGEKVFLECVQDMDHENMFWYRQDPGLGLRLIYFSYDVKMKEKGDIPEGYSVSREKKERFSLILESASTNQTSMYLCASSLSAAEAFFGQGTRLTVV.